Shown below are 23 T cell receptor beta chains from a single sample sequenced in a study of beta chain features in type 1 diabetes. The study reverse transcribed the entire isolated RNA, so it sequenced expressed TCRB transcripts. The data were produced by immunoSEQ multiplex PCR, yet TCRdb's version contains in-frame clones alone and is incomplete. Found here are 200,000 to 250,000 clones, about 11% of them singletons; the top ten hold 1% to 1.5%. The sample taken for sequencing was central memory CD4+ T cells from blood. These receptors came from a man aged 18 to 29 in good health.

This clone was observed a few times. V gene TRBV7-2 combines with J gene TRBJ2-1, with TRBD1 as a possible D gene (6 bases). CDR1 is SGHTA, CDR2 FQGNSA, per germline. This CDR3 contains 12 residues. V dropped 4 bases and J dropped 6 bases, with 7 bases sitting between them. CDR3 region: CASSYRANEQFF. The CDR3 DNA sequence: TGTGCCAGCAGCTACAGGGCCAATGAGCAGTTCTTC. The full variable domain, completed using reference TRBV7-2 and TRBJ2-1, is GAGVSQSPSNKVTEKGKDVELRCDPISGHTALYWYRQSLGQGLEFLIYFQGNSAPDKSGLPSDRFSAERTGGSVSTLTIQRTQQEDSAVYLCASSYRANEQFFGPGTRLTVL.

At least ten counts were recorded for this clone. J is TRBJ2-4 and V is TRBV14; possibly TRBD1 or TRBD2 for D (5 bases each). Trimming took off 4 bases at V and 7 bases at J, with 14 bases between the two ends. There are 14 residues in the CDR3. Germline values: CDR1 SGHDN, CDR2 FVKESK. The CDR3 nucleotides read TGTGCCAGCAGCCCGAGGGACCCGTGGAACATTCAGTACTTC. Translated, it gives CASSPRDPWNIQYF.

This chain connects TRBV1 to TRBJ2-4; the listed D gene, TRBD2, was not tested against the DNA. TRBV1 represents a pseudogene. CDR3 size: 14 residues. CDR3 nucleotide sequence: TGCACCAGCAGCCAAAGGGACTACTATCACATTCAGTACTTC. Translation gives CTSSQRDYYHIQYF.

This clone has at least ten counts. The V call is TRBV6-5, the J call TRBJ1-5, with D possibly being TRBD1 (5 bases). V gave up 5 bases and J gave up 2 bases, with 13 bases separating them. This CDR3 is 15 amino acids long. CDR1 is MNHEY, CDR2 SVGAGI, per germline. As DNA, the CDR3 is TGTGCCAGCAGTACCATCAAAGGGGGCAATCAGCCCCAGCATTTT. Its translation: CASSTIKGGNQPQHF.

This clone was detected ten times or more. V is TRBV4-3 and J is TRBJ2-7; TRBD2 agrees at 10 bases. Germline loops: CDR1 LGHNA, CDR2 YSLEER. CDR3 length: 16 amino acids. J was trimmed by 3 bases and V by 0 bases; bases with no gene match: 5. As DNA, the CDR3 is TGCGCCAGCAGCCAAGATGCCCTAGCGGGGGTCTACGAGCAGTACTTC. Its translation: CASSQDALAGVYEQYF.

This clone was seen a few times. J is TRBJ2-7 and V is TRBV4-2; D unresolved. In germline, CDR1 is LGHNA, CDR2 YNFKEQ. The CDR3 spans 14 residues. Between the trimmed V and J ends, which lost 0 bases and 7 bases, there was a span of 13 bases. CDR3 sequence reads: CASSQDWWLEEQYF. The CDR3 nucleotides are TGTGCCAGCAGCCAAGATTGGTGGCTGGAGGAGCAGTACTTC.

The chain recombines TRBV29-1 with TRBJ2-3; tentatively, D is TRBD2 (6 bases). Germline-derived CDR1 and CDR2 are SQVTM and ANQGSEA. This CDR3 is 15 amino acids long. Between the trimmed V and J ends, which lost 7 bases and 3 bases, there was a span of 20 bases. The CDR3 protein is CSAGSGTLRTDTQYF. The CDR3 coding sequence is TGCAGCGCTGGCTCCGGGACTCTGAGGACAGATACGCAGTATTTT.

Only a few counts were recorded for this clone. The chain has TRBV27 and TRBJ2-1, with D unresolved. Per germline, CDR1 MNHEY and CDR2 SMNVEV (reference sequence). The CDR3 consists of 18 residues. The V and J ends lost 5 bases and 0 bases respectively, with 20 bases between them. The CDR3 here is CASSPPTGHLSSYNEQFF. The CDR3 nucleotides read TGTGCCAGCAGTCCCCCAACCGGTCACCTTAGCTCCTACAATGAGCAGTTCTTC.

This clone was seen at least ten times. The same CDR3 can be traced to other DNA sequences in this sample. This CDR3 reads CASSPPSTDTQYF. The CDR3 coding sequence is TGTGCCAGCTCACCACCTAGCACAGATACGCAGTATTTT. This chain links TRBV18 with TRBJ2-3; D not certain. This CDR3 is 13 amino acids long. V lost 0 bases, J lost 0 bases, and 1 base lay in between. Looked up from germline, CDR1 is KGHSH and CDR2 is LQKENI.

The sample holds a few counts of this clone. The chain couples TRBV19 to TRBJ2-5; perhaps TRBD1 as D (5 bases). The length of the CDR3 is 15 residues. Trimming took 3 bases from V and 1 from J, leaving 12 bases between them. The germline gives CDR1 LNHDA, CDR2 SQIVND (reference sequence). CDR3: CASSIHRQGQETQYF. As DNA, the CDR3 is TGTGCCAGTAGTATCCACAGGCAGGGCCAAGAGACCCAGTACTTC.

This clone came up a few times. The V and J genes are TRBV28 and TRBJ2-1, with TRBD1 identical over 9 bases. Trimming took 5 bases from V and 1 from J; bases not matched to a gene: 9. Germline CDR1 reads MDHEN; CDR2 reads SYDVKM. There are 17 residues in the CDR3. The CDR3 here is CASSANRGRESYNEQFF. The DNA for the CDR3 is TGTGCCAGCAGTGCAAACAGGGGGCGCGAGTCCTACAATGAGCAGTTCTTC.

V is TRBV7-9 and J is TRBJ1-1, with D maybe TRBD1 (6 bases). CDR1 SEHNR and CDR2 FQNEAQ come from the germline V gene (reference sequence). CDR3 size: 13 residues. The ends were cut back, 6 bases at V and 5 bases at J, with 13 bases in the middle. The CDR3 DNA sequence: TGTGCCAGCAGGTCACTCAGGGGTACTGAAGCTTTCTTT. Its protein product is CASRSLRGTEAFF.

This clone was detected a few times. CDR3 residues: CASRIAGASYNEQFF. CDR3 sequence (DNA): TGTGCCAGCAGAATAGCGGGGGCCTCCTACAATGAGCAGTTCTTC. The rearrangement links TRBV28 to TRBJ2-1; 9 bases agree with TRBD2. The CDR3 totals 15 residues. The trim removed 6 bases at V and 0 bases at J, leaving 3 bases unmatched. The germline gives CDR1 MDHEN, CDR2 SYDVKM.

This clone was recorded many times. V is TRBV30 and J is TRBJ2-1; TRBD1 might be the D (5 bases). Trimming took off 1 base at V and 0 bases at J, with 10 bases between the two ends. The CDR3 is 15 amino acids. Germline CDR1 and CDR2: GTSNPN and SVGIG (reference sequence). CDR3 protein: CAWSGRAHSYNEQFF. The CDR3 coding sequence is TGTGCCTGGAGTGGCAGGGCCCACTCCTACAATGAGCAGTTCTTC.

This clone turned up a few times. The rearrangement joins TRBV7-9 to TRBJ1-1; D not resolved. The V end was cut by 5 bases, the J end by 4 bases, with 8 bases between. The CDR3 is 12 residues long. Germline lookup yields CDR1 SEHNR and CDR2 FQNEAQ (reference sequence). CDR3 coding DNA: TGTGCCAGCAGCCGGGAGGTCACTGAAGCTTTCTTT. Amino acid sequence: CASSREVTEAFF.

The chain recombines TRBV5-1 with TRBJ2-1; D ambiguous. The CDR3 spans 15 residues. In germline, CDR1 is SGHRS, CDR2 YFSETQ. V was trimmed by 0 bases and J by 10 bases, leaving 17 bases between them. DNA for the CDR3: TGCGCCAGCAGCTTGGCCCTTGTTGGCGGCAACGAGCAGTTCTTC. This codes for CASSLALVGGNEQFF.

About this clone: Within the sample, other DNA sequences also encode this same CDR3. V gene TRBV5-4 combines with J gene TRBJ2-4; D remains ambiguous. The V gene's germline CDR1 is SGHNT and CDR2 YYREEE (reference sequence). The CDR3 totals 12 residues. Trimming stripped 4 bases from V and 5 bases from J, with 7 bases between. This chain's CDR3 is CASSLNQNIQYF. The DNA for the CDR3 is TGTGCCAGCAGCCTGAATCAAAACATTCAGTACTTC. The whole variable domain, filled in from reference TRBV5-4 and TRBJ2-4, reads ETGVTQSPTHLIKTRGQQVTLRCSSQSGHNTVSWYQQALGQGPQFIFQYYREEENGRGNFPPRFSGLQFPNYSSELNVNALELDDSALYLCASSLNQNIQYFGAGTRLSVL.

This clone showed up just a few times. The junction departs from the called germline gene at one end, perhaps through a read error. The CDR3 loop is CASRLGAGGETQYF. The CDR3 bases are TGTGCCAGCAGGTTAGGGGCTGGAGGAGAGACCCAGTACTTC. The chain uses TRBV11-1 and TRBJ2-5; either TRBD1 or TRBD2 may fit D (5 bases each). There are 14 residues in the CDR3. CDR1 SGHAT and CDR2 FQDESV come from the germline V gene (reference sequence). The full variable domain, with the rest looked up from reference TRBV11-1 and TRBJ2-5, is EAEVAQSPRYKITEKSQAVAFWCDPISGHATLYWYRQILGQGPELLVQFQDESVVDDSQLPKDRFSAERLKGVDSTLKIQPAELGDSAMYLCASRLGAGGETQYFGPGTRLLVL.

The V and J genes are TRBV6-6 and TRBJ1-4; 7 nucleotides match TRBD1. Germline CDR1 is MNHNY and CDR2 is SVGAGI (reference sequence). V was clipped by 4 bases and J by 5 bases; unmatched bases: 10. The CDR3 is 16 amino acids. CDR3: CASSFTAGQTNEKLFF. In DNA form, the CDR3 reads TGTGCCAGCAGTTTCACGGCGGGACAGACAAATGAAAAACTGTTTTTT.

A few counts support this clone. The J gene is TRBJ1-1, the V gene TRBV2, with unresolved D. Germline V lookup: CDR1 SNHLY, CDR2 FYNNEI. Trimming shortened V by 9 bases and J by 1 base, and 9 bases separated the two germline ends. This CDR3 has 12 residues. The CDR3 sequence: CASEKGNTEAFF. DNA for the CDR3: TGTGCCAGTGAAAAAGGGAACACTGAAGCTTTCTTT.

CDR3 DNA sequence: TGTGCCAGCAGTGATCGGCAAGAATCCTACGAGCAGTACTTC. Protein product: CASSDRQESYEQYF. The chain employs TRBV2 and TRBJ2-7; no clear D gene. The germline V gene encodes CDR1 SNHLY and CDR2 FYNNEI. The CDR3 contains 14 residues. V was pared by 3 bases and J by 1 base, with 10 bases between.

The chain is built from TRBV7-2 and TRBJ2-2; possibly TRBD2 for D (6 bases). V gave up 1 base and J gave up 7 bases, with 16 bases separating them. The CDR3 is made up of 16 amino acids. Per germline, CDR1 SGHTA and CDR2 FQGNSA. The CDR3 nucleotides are TGTGCCAGCAGCTTAGGAGGACTTACGACTAGCGGGGAGCTGTTTTTT. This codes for CASSLGGLTTSGELFF.

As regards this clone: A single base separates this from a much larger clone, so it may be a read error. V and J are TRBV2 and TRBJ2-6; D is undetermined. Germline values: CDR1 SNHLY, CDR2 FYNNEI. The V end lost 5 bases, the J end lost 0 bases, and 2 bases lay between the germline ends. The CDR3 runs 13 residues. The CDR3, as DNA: TGTGCCAGCAGTCTCTCTGGGGCCAACGTCCTGACTTTC. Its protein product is CASSLSGANVLTF.